The present T cell receptor beta chain was sequenced within a study of blood T cell repertoires in COVID-19. Background on the study: COVID-19 samples from acute and convalescent phases originated in the United States, Italy and Spain. From T cells, B-cell-depleted T cells, or PBMCs came the material, which was cDNA or gDNA.

The ends were cut back, 2 bases at V and 8 bases at J, with 13 bases in the middle. The CDR3 runs 14 residues. Germline V lookup: CDR1 MDHEN, CDR2 SYDVKM. Original processing methods: Reference gene primer amplification gave estimated nucleated cell counts. Clones were read by immunoSEQ multiplex PCR, and TCRdb kept only the in-frame ones, dropping some. The V and J calls and the clone size are those of that table, but D and trimming were determined from the DNA. There are about 73,000 clones in the sample; under 90% occur only once, and about 3.8% lies in the top ten. This TCR was recovered from a woman aged 55-69 years with acute or convalescent COVID-19. The sample was peripheral blood. This chain connects TRBV28 to TRBJ1-5; D is undetermined. CDR3 in DNA: TGTGCCAGCAGTTTAAGTTCGGACTTGAAGCCCCAGCATTTT. Its translation is CASSLSSDLKPQHF. Full variable domain (rest looked up from reference TRBV28 and TRBJ1-5): DVKVTQSSRYLVKRTGEKVFLECVQDMDHENMFWYRQDPGLGLRLIYFSYDVKMKEKGDIPEGYSVSREKKERFSLILESASTNQTSMYLCASSLSSDLKPQHFGDGTRLSIL.